A selection of T cell receptor beta chains follows, all from one sample in a study of T cell clones after liver transplantation. Using immunoSEQ multiplex PCR, the repertoire was profiled, and TCRdb retains in-frame clones only, with some absent. The table has tens of thousands of clones, around nine tenths seen once. The source was CD4+ T cells from blood, collected before liver transplant. The receptors come from a human donor who received a liver transplant. The CDR3 runs from the conserved cysteine through the conserved F or W. D genes are given only for firm matches. For some rows the clone size is stated as once, few or many, or as a class when expanded; others skip it.

>TRBV5-5|TRBJ1-2|NA|NA
TGTGCCAGCAGCTTCTCGACAGGCCCCGCTATTTATGGCTACACCTTC
CASSFSTGPAIYGYTF
>TRBV18|TRBJ2-3|once|NA
TGTGCCAGCTCCCCCTTGCGGGAAGGTACGCAGTATTTT
CASSPLREGTQYF
>TRBV9|TRBJ2-2|NA|TRBD2
TGTGCCAGCAGCGTAGCGGGAGGGCCCGCCGGGGAGCTGTTTTTT
CASSVAGGPAGELFF
>TRBV7-9|TRBJ2-7|once|TRBD1
TGTGCCAGCAGCTTAGGGGTAGGGACAGGGGGCTTCTACGAGCAGTACTTC
CASSLGVGTGGFYEQYF
>TRBV18|TRBJ1-1|NA|NA
TGTGCCAGCTCACCCACGAGGGGCCCGAGCACTGAAGCTTTCTTT
CASSPTRGPSTEAFF
>TRBV18|TRBJ2-1|NA|NA
TGTGCCAGCTCACCACCTCGGGCGGACCCCTCCTACAATGAGCAGTTCTTC
CASSPPRADPSYNEQFF
>TRBV9|TRBJ2-1|NA|TRBD1
TGTGCCAGCAGCGTCCGGGGACAGATGGATGAGCAGTTCTTC
CASSVRGQMDEQFF
>TRBV9|TRBJ1-1|NA|NA
TGTGCCAGCAGCGGAGGAAACACTGAAGCTTTCTTT
CASSGGNTEAFF
>TRBV7-8|TRBJ1-5|once|NA
TGTGCCAGCAGCTTAGCTCACTTTAGTCAGGGAAGCAATCAGCCCCAGCATTTT
CASSLAHFSQGSNQPQHF
>TRBV5-1|TRBJ2-1|NA|NA
TGCGCCAGCAGCTTGGTTGCTAGCGCGGAGCAGTTCTTC
CASSLVASAEQFF
>TRBV11-3|TRBJ2-3|NA|NA
TGTGCCAGCAGCTTAGGTGCCGGGGGTTCAGATACGCAGTATTTT
CASSLGAGGSDTQYF
>TRBV18|TRBJ2-5|NA|NA
TGTGCCAGCTCACAACCAGGGACGGAGACCCAGTACTTC
CASSQPGTETQYF
>TRBV4-3|TRBJ2-7|NA|TRBD2
TGCGCCAGCAGCCAAGATCGTATTGGCGGGAGGGCCTCCTACGAGCAGTACTTC
CASSQDRIGGRASYEQYF
>TRBV11-3|TRBJ2-7|NA|NA
TGTGCCAGCAGCTTAGCAGGGTCCCACGAGCAGTACTTC
CASSLAGSHEQYF
>TRBV11-3|TRBJ2-7|NA|TRBD2
TGTGCCAGCAGCCAACGGCTAGCGGGTTCCTACGAGCAGTACTTC
CASSQRLAGSYEQYF
>TRBV29-1|TRBJ2-7|NA|NA
TGCAGCGTTGTAGGGAACCCGGCAGCCGAGCAGTACTTC
CSVVGNPAAEQYF
>TRBV11-3|TRBJ2-1|NA|TRBD2
TGTGCCAGCACACCTGGGGGGGCGGGAGGTAAGAATGAGCAGTTCTTC
CASTPGGAGGKNEQFF
>TRBV6-1|TRBJ2-7|NA|NA
TGTGCCAGCAGTCGACAGGCTTTCTACGAGCAGTACTTC
CASSRQAFYEQYF
>TRBV29-1|TRBJ1-1|NA|NA
TGCAGCGTTGATGTCCCAGGGGCTGGGACTGAAGCTTTCTTT
CSVDVPGAGTEAFF
>TRBV5-6|TRBJ1-4|NA|NA
TGTGCCAGCAGCTTGGGAACAGGGACGGGTGAAAAACTGTTTTTT
CASSLGTGTGEKLFF